What follows are 25 T cell receptor beta chains derived from one specimen sequenced in a study of blood T cell repertoires in COVID-19 (dated by TCRdb to 2018 to 2020). Libraries were constructed by the immunoSEQ multiplex PCR assay. TCRdb obtained this table from immuneACCESS and retained in-frame rearrangements with V and J assigned. These tables miss some clones; where compared with another copy, unresolved V genes account for less than half of the shortfall, and the remainder is unexplained. The sample records about 200,000 clones, approximately 78% of which are singletons. Of the sample, 7.5% to 9.5% is held by the ten largest clones. The sample was peripheral blood. Receptor source: a woman aged 80 or over with COVID-19, enrolled during active disease.

This clone was picked up a small number of times. V and J are TRBV18 and TRBJ2-5; the match to TRBD2 covers 14 bases. The CDR3 contains 16 residues. From germline, CDR1 is KGHSH and CDR2 LQKENI. J gave up 4 bases and V 4 bases, and 5 bases lay outside the gene matches. CDR3 in amino acids: CASSRTGTSGRETQYF. In DNA, the CDR3 is TGTGCCAGCTCACGGACCGGGACTAGCGGGAGAGAGACCCAGTACTTC.

The genes are TRBV3-1 (or the pseudogene TRBV3-2) and TRBJ1-1, with 7 bases matching TRBD1. Germline CDR1 is LGHDT and CDR2 is YNNKEL (reference sequence). V lost 3 bases to trimming and J lost 5 bases; unmatched junction nucleotides: 6. The CDR3 is 14 residues long. CDR3 DNA sequence: TGTGCCAGCAGCCAGCCGACAGGGCGGACTGAAGCTTTCTTT. It is translated as CASSQPTGRTEAFF.

The chain employs TRBV5-8 and TRBJ1-5, with D maybe TRBD1 (6 bases). The V and J ends lost 3 bases and 4 bases respectively, with 14 bases between them. Per germline, CDR1 SGHTS and CDR2 YDEGEE. There are 15 residues in the CDR3. The CDR3 region is CASSSGQGWNQPQHF. The CDR3 coding sequence is TGTGCCAGCAGCTCAGGCCAGGGGTGGAATCAGCCCCAGCATTTT.

The gene calls are TRBV6-5 and TRBJ1-2; 8 bases are a match to TRBD1. CDR3 length: 15 amino acids. V gave up 7 bases and J gave up 0 bases; unmatched junction bases: 7. The V gene's germline CDR1 is MNHEY and CDR2 SVGAGI. The CDR3, as DNA: TGTGCCAGCAAAAGACAGGGGACCTCTAACTATGGCTACACCTTC. Protein: CASKRQGTSNYGYTF.

The V call is TRBV19, the J call TRBJ1-2, with 7 bases identical to TRBD1. Germline values: CDR1 LNHDA, CDR2 SQIVND (reference sequence). V was pared by 3 bases and J by 3 bases, with 7 bases of the junction left unmatched. The CDR3 contains 15 residues. In DNA, the CDR3 is TGTGCCAGTAGTATCAAAGGACAGGCGGACTATGGCTACACCTTC. Protein product: CASSIKGQADYGYTF.

This chain connects TRBV20-1 to TRBJ2-1, with a weak D call TRBD1 (6 bases). Germline CDR1 is DFQATT and CDR2 is SNEGSKA (reference sequence). The V and J ends lost 3 bases and 2 bases respectively, with 11 bases between them. The CDR3 spans 14 residues. The CDR3 DNA sequence: TGCAGTGCTAGTAGACAGGACCCCTACAATGAGCAGTTCTTC. Amino acids: CSASRQDPYNEQFF.

CDR3 residues: CASSRAGPSSYEQYF. The CDR3 nucleotides read TGCGCCAGCAGTCGGGCGGGCCCTAGCTCCTACGAGCAGTACTTC. This chain joins TRBV5-1 and TRBJ2-7; D is perhaps TRBD2 (5 bases). Germline V gives CDR1 SGHRS, CDR2 YFSETQ. This CDR3 has 15 amino acids. Trimming cost V 5 bases and J 0 bases, with 15 bases left between them.

The V call is TRBV7-9, the J call TRBJ2-2; 7 bases map to TRBD1. This CDR3 has 16 residues. Looked up from germline, CDR1 is SEHNR and CDR2 is FQNEAQ (reference sequence). Losses at the gene ends were 5 bases for V and 1 base for J; bases not matched to a gene: 7. The CDR3: CASSESRTGNTGELFF. In DNA form, the CDR3 reads TGTGCCAGCAGCGAGTCCCGGACAGGGAACACCGGGGAGCTGTTTTTT.

The genes are TRBV11-2 and TRBJ1-5; the match to TRBD1 covers 9 bases. The CDR3 runs to 18 residues. Germline CDR1 is SGHAT and CDR2 is FQNNGV. V shed 4 bases and J 0 bases; nucleotides not matched to a gene: 10. CDR3: CASSSSGTGRNSNQPQHF. The CDR3 region has the DNA TGTGCCAGCAGCTCGTCCGGGACAGGGAGGAATAGCAATCAGCCCCAGCATTTT.

This clone was counted a few times. V and J are TRBV27 and TRBJ2-5, with 7 bases aligning to TRBD1. The CDR3 has 15 amino acids. With 5 bases clipped from V and 4 bases from J, the junction kept 10 bases outside the gene matches. CDR1 and CDR2 (germline): MNHEY, SMNVEV (reference sequence). The chain's CDR3 is CASSAYRGWSETQYF. The CDR3, as DNA: TGTGCCAGCAGTGCGTACAGGGGTTGGTCAGAGACCCAGTACTTC.

The CDR3 spells CLTDTQYF. DNA of the CDR3: TGTTTAACAGATACGCAGTATTTT. The rearrangement links TRBV7-9 to TRBJ2-3; D remains ambiguous. Germline lookup yields CDR1 SEHNR and CDR2 FQNEAQ (reference sequence). This CDR3 is built from 8 residues.

The chain couples TRBV3-1 (or the pseudogene TRBV3-2) to TRBJ2-1, with D possibly being TRBD2 (6 bases). Deletions cut 0 bases from V and 7 bases from J, with 13 bases between. Germline V gene data show CDR1 as LGHDT and CDR2 as YNNKEL (reference sequence). The CDR3 totals 15 residues. As DNA, the CDR3 is TGTGCCAGCAGCCAAGAACTAGCCCGAGGGAATGAGCAGTTCTTC. Protein: CASSQELARGNEQFF.

The CDR3 DNA sequence: TGTGCCTGGAGTGACGCGAGTCGGGCTAATGAAAAACTGTTTTTT. This gives the protein CAWSDASRANEKLFF. The chain joins TRBV30 to TRBJ1-4, with no clear D. Per the germline V gene, CDR1 is GTSNPN and CDR2 is SVGIG (reference sequence). CDR3 length equals 15 residues. Trimming took 1 base from V and 3 from J, leaving 12 bases between them.

As DNA, the CDR3 is TGTGCCAGCAGCAATACCCCCGGGACTAGATACGATGAGCAGTTCTTC. This gives the protein CASSNTPGTRYDEQFF. The gene calls are TRBV9 and TRBJ2-1, with 8 bases matching TRBD2. Germline CDR1 reads SGDLS; CDR2 reads YYNGEE. Trimming cost V 4 bases and J 8 bases; bases outside gene matches: 14. This CDR3 comprises 16 residues.

This rearrangement joins TRBV14 to TRBJ2-3; 11 nucleotides agree with TRBD2. Unmatched junction bases numbered 9, after V lost 8 bases and J lost 8 bases. This CDR3 comprises 14 residues. Germline V gene lookup returns CDR1 SGHDN and CDR2 FVKESK. CDR3 nucleotide sequence: TGTGCCAGCTCTCTAGCGGGGGGAGTTGGTACGCAGTATTTT. Translated: CASSLAGGVGTQYF.

Concerning this clone itself: Within the sample, other DNA sequences also encode this same CDR3. The chain couples TRBV28 to TRBJ1-6; no reliable D call. This CDR3 is 12 amino acids long. Trimming stripped 3 bases from V and 10 bases from J, with 7 bases between. CDR1 is MDHEN, CDR2 SYDVKM, per germline. CDR3 DNA sequence: TGTGCCAGCAGTTTCAGGAACTCACCCCTCCACTTT. Its protein is CASSFRNSPLHF.

This clone occurred once. This sequence joins TRBV5-1 and TRBJ2-7, with D tentatively TRBD2 (5 bases). Trimming stripped 3 bases from V and 3 bases from J, with 13 bases between. The CDR3 runs to 14 residues. CDR1 is SGHRS and CDR2 is YFSETQ in the germline V gene. The CDR3 DNA reads as TGCGCCAGCAGCTCCGGACTGAGTCTCTACGAGCAGTACTTC. Protein sequence: CASSSGLSLYEQYF.

The chain has TRBV7-3 and TRBJ2-3; 8 bases align to TRBD1. Losses at the gene ends were 2 bases for V and 2 bases for J; bases not matched to a gene: 6. CDR1 and CDR2 (germline): SGHTA, FQGTGA. CDR3 length: 16 residues. The CDR3 here is CASSLGGQGFTDTQYF. CDR3 in DNA: TGTGCCAGCAGCTTAGGCGGACAGGGATTCACAGATACGCAGTATTTT.

The chain carries TRBV5-1 and TRBJ1-3; possible D gene TRBD1, 5 bases. The CDR3 spans 15 residues. V shed 0 bases and J shed 4 bases, with 11 bases lying between them. Germline V gene data show CDR1 as SGHRS and CDR2 as YFSETQ. The CDR3 here is CASSLALRAGNTIYF. DNA for the CDR3: TGCGCCAGCAGCTTGGCGCTCAGGGCCGGAAACACCATATATTTT.

The V gene is TRBV11-3, the J gene TRBJ2-7, with 7 bases that match TRBD2. Germline V lookup: CDR1 SGHNT, CDR2 YENEEA. This CDR3 contains 15 residues. V was pared by 5 bases and J by 4 bases, with 11 bases of the junction left unmatched. The chain's CDR3 is CASSLGRGRNYEQYF. CDR3 nucleotides: TGTGCCAGCAGCCTGGGGAGGGGTCGAAATTACGAGCAGTACTTC.

This chain links TRBV7-9 with TRBJ2-7; TRBD2 is a possible D gene (6 bases). The germline V and J ends were trimmed by 0 bases and 7 bases, with 13 bases remaining between them. The germline V gene encodes CDR1 SEHNR and CDR2 FQNEAQ (reference sequence). This CDR3 contains 14 residues. This chain's CDR3 is CASSLAEGPREQYF. The CDR3, as DNA: TGTGCCAGCAGCTTAGCGGAGGGGCCTCGGGAGCAGTACTTC.

V is TRBV11-2 and J is TRBJ2-7; 7 bases fit TRBD2. V was pared by 1 base and J by 6 bases, with 6 bases of the junction left unmatched. The CDR3 consists of 14 residues. Germline CDR1 and CDR2: SGHAT and FQNNGV. The CDR3 bases are TGTGCCAGCAGCTTAGGGACTAGAACGATCGAGCAGTACTTC. This translates into CASSLGTRTIEQYF.

The chain links TRBV2 to TRBJ2-1; D is perhaps TRBD2 (5 bases). Germline V gene lookup returns CDR1 SNHLY and CDR2 FYNNEI. This CDR3 has 14 amino acids. V lost 7 bases to trimming and J lost 7 bases, with 17 bases between them. This CDR3 is CASTPGRVSNEQFF. The CDR3 region has the DNA TGTGCCAGCACCCCGGGAAGGGTTAGTAATGAGCAGTTCTTC.

V is TRBV6-6 and J is TRBJ2-3; 8 bases agree with TRBD1. The CDR3 extends over 15 amino acids. V lost 6 bases, J lost 2 bases, and 7 bases stayed unmatched. Germline-derived CDR1 and CDR2 are MNHNY and SVGAGI (reference sequence). The CDR3 coding sequence is TGTGCCAGCAGAAACGGACAGGGCCTCACAGATACGCAGTATTTT. Its translation: CASRNGQGLTDTQYF.

The chain employs TRBV2 and TRBJ1-5, with 9 bases fitting TRBD1. CDR1 is SNHLY, CDR2 FYNNEI, per germline. This CDR3 spans 13 amino acids. The trim removed 7 bases at V and 7 bases at J, leaving 5 bases unmatched. The CDR3 loop reads CASMRDRDQPQHF. CDR3 DNA: TGTGCCAGCATGCGGGACAGGGACCAGCCCCAGCATTTT.